This passage covers 8 T cell receptor beta chains from one sample sequenced in a study of tumor and adjacent non-tumor tissue in lung cancer. The library came from three nested PCR rounds adapted from ARM-PCR protocols. TCRdb used MiXCR to reprocess the multiplex PCR reads, holding one entry per CDR3 protein. The repertoire has approximately 79,000 distinct CDR3 sequences, approximately 82% of them found once; the top ten carry approximately 40%. The template was RNA from unsorted bulk tissue. More than 3 cm separated this lung sample from the edge of the tumor. Sequencing used distant non-tumor lung tissue. These receptors were collected from a man between 65 and 85 years old with non-small cell lung cancer.

On this clonotype: Being one base from a much bigger clone, this may be a read error. The V and J genes are TRBV5-5 and TRBJ1-5; D call uncertain. Germline lookup yields CDR1 SGHKS and CDR2 YYEKEE (reference sequence). The V end lost 0 bases, the J end lost 1 base, and 2 bases lay between the germline ends. This CDR3 has 13 amino acids. The CDR3 region is CASSLASNQPQHF. In DNA, the CDR3 is TGTGCCAGCAGCTTGGCGAGCAATCAGCCCCAGCATTTT.

Comments on this clonotype: This may stem from a read error, because a much larger clone lies one nucleotide away. This chain connects TRBV6-2 or TRBV6-3 to TRBJ1-5; no firm D call. The germline CDR1 and CDR2 sequences are MNHEY and SVGEGT. The CDR3 runs to 15 residues. Trimming left V 8 bases short and J 4 bases short, with 18 bases between. This CDR3 reads CASASGTVLNQPQHF. The DNA of the CDR3 is TGTGCCAGCGCTTCGGGCACCGTTTTAAATCAGCCCCAGCATTTT.

As for this clonotype: Germline is not matched at one junction end, which may reflect a read error. The rearrangement links TRBV4-3 to TRBJ2-7; D uncertain. The germline V gene encodes CDR1 LGHNA and CDR2 YSLEER. This CDR3 is 15 amino acids long. CDR3 sequence (DNA): TGCACCAGCTGCCAAGATCAGATGGGATACTACGAGCAGTACTTC. The encoded protein is CTSCQDQMGYYEQYF.

As for this clonotype: Its ends do not fully match the called genes, so a read error is possible. The chain combines TRBV16 with TRBJ2-1; a weak D match, TRBD2 (5 bases). This CDR3 has 15 amino acids. Germline CDR1 and CDR2: KGHSY and FQNENV. For the CDR3, the DNA is TGTGCTAGCAGCCAAGACGACTACTCCTACAATGAGCAGTCCTTC. This codes for CASSQDDYSYNEQSF.

Comment on this clonotype: A single base separates this from a much larger clone, so it may be a read error. The CDR3, as DNA: TGTGCCAGCAGCATGGGGAGCAATCAGCCCCAGCATTTT. Translated, it gives CASSMGSNQPQHF. The rearrangement links TRBV5-5 to TRBJ1-5; D not resolved. Germline-derived CDR1 and CDR2 are SGHKS and YYEKEE (reference sequence). V shed 4 bases and J shed 1 base, with 6 bases lying between them. This CDR3 region has 13 residues.

In the case of this clonotype: One end of the junction fails to match germline, which may point to a read error. V usage is TRBV11-3 and J usage is TRBJ2-7; 7 bases map to TRBD2. Germline assignment: CDR1 SGHNT and CDR2 YENEEA. This CDR3 is built from 13 residues. CDR3 DNA: TGTGCCAGCGGAATGGCGGGAGTGGACGAGGAGTACTTC. Its translation: CASGMAGVDEEYF.

A word on this clonotype: An end of the junction differs from the germline gene, which may be a read error. The rearrangement joins TRBV12-3 or TRBV12-4 to TRBJ2-3; TRBD2 might be the D (6 bases). The CDR3 runs 16 residues. DNA for the CDR3: TGTGCCAGCAGTATGGGATTAGCGGCCTACACAGAAACGCAGTATTTT. Its translation: CASSMGLAAYTETQYF.

A remark on this clonotype: This may be a read error: a much more frequent sequence differs by one nucleotide. The chain carries TRBV5-5 and TRBJ2-5; 7 bases fit TRBD2. Germline values: CDR1 SGHKS, CDR2 YYEKEE (reference sequence). CDR3 length: 15 amino acids. The CDR3 sequence is CASSSTPGRGESQYF. CDR3 in DNA: TGTGCCAGCAGCTCCACCCCAGGGAGGGGAGAGAGCCAGTACTTC.